A single TCR beta chain is shown here with its context. Antigen specificity is unknown. With the Oncomine TCR Beta short-read assay, DNA from cultured CD4+ T cells was sequenced. TCRdb called the PCR reads again in MiXCR, with one record for every CDR3 protein. The table lists roughly 20,000 distinct CDR3 sequences, around 44% of them singletons. Trimming pared 5 bases from V and 13 bases from J, leaving 18 bases between. Germline-derived CDR1 and CDR2 are MGHDK and SYGVNS. The CDR3 spans 14 residues. This entry belongs to a study of vaccination and CD4 T cells after COVID-19. Treatment in this sample: roughly 11-day PBMC culture with coronavirus spike peptide pools or control peptides (ViraFEST assay). Per well, approximately 2 million PBMCs were cultured in the presence of about 10 IU/ml IL-2 and approximately 9.4 ug/ml peptide pools.

This receptor was obtained from a human donor who had recovered from COVID-19. Sequenced material: CD4+ T cells from blood, cultured in vitro, taken before SARS-CoV-2 vaccination. The chain couples TRBV25-1 to TRBJ1-6; weak D call: TRBD1 (5 bases). CDR3 DNA sequence: TGTGCCAGCAGTAGTCAAGGGGCCTGGGCGCCCCTCCACTTT. This sequence encodes CASSSQGAWAPLHF.